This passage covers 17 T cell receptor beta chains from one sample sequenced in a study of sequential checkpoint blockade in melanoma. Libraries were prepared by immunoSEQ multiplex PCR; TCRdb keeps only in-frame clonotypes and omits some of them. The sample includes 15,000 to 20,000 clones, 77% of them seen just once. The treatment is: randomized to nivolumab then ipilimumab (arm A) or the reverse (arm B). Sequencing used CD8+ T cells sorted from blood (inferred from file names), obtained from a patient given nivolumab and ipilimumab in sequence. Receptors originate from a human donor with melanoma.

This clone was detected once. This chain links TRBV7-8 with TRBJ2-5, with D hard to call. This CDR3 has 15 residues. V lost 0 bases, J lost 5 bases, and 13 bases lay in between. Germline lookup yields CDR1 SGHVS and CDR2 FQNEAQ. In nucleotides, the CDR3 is TGTGCCAGCAGCTTAGCGGTCCGAGAGCGCGAGACCCAGTACTTC. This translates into CASSLAVRERETQYF.

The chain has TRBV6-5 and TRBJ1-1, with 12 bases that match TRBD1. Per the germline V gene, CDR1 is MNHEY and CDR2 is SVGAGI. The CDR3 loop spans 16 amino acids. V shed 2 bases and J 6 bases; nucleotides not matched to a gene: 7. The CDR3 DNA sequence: TGTGCCAGCAGTTACGGGCCGGGACAGGGGGCTCCTGAAGCTTTCTTT. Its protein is CASSYGPGQGAPEAFF.

The CDR3 loop reads CASSPTTGYMSNVLTF. The CDR3 DNA follows: TGTGCCAGCAGTCCCACGACAGGGTATATGTCCAACGTCCTGACTTTC. This sequence joins TRBV28 and TRBJ2-6; the match to TRBD1 covers 7 bases. V lost 5 bases to trimming and J lost 8 bases; unmatched junction nucleotides: 12. This CDR3 region has 16 residues. In germline, CDR1 is MDHEN, CDR2 SYDVKM. The complete variable domain, with remaining parts taken from reference TRBV28 and TRBJ2-6, reads DVKVTQSSRYLVKRTGEKVFLECVQDMDHENMFWYRQDPGLGLRLIYFSYDVKMKEKGDIPEGYSVSREKKERFSLILESASTNQTSMYLCASSPTTGYMSNVLTFGAGSRLTVL.

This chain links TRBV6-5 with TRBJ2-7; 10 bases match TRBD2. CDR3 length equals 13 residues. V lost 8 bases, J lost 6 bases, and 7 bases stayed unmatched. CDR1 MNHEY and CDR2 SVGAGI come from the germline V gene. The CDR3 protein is CASRLAGECEQYF. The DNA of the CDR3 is TGTGCCAGCCGTCTAGCGGGAGAGTGCGAGCAGTACTTC.

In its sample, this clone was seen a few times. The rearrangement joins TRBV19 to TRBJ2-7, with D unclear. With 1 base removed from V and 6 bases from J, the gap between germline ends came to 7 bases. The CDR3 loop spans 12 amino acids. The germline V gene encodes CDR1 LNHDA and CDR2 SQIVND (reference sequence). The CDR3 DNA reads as TGTGCCAGTAGTATAGGAGGATCCGAGCAGTACTTC. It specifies CASSIGGSEQYF.

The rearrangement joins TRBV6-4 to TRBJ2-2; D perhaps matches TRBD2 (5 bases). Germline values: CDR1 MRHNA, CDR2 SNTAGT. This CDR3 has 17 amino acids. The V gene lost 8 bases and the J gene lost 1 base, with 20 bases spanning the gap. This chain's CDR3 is CASSPRGPRGNTGELFF. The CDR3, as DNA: TGTGCCAGCTCTCCACGGGGTCCCAGAGGGAACACCGGGGAGCTGTTTTTT.

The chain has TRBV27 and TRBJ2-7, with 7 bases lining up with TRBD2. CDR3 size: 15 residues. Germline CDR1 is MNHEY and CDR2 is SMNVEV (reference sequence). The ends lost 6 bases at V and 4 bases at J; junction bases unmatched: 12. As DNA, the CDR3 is TGTGCCAGCAGGATAGCACCGTGGGGGGGGTACGAGCAGTACTTC. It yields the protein CASRIAPWGGYEQYF.

In nucleotides, the CDR3 is TGTGCCAGCAGTAGCTACTACGAGCAGTACTTC. The encoded protein is CASSSYYEQYF. The V and J genes are TRBV28 and TRBJ2-7; D not certain. The CDR3 extends over 11 amino acids. Trimming pared 5 bases from V and 3 bases from J, leaving 5 bases between. In germline, CDR1 is MDHEN, CDR2 SYDVKM.

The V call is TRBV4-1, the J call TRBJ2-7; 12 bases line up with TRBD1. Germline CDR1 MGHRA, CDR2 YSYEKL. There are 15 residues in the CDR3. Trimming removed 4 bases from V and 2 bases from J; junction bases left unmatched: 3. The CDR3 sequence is CASSLGTGGAYEQYF. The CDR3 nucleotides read TGCGCCAGCAGCCTTGGGACAGGGGGCGCCTACGAGCAGTACTTC.

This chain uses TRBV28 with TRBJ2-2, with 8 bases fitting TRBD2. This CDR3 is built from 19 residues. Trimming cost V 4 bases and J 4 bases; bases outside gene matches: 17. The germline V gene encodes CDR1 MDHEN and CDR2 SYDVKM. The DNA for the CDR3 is TGTGCCAGCAGTTCCATCCAACTAGCGGAGGGCGTTGGCACCGGGGAGCTGTTTTTT. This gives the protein CASSSIQLAEGVGTGELFF.

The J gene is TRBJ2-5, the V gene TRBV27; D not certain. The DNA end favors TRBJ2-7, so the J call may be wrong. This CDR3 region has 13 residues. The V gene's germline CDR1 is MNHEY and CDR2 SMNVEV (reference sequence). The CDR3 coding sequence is TGTGCCAGCTCTCTATCAAACCACTACGAGCAGTACTTC. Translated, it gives CASSLSNHYEQYF.

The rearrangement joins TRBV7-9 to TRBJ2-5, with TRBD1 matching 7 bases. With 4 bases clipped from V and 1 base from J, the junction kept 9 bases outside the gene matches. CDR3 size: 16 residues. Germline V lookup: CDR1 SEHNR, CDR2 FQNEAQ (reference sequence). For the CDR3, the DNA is TGTGCCAGCAGCTCAAAGACAGGGCTCCCCCAAGAGACCCAGTACTTC. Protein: CASSSKTGLPQETQYF. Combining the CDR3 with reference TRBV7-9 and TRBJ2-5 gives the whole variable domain DTGVSQNPRHKITKRGQNVTFRCDPISEHNRLYWYRQTLGQGPEFLTYFQNEAQLEKSRLLSDRFSAERPKGSFSTLEIQRTEQGDSAMYLCASSSKTGLPQETQYFGPGTRLLVL.

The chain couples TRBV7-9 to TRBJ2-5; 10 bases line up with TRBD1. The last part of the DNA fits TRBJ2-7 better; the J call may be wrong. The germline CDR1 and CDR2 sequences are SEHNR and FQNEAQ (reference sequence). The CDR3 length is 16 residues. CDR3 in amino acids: CASSLTGGGSSYEQYF. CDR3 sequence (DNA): TGTGCCAGCAGCCTGACAGGGGGCGGCTCTTCCTACGAGCAGTACTTC.

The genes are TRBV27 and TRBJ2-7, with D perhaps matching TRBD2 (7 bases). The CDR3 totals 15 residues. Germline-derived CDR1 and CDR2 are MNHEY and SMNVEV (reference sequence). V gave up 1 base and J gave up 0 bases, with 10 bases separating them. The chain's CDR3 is CASSLYGGLSYEQYF. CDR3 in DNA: TGTGCCAGCAGTTTATACGGGGGGCTCTCCTACGAGCAGTACTTC.

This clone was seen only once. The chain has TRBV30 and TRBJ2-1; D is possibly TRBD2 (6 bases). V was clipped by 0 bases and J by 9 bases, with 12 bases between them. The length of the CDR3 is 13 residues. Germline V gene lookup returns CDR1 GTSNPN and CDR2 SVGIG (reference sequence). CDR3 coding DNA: TGTGCCTGGAGTGTAATGGGGGGATCTGAGCAGTTCTTC. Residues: CAWSVMGGSEQFF.

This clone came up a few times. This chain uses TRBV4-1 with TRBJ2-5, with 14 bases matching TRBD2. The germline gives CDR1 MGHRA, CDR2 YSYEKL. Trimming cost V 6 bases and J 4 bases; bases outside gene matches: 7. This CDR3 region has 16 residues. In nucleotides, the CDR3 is TGCGCCAGCAGGCAGACTAGCGGGGGGGCGGGAGAGACCCAGTACTTC. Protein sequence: CASRQTSGGAGETQYF.

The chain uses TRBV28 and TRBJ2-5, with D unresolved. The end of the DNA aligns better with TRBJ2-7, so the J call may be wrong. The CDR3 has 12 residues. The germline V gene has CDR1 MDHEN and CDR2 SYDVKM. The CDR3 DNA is TGTGCCAGCAGTCCTATGTCCAACGAGCAGTACTTC. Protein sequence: CASSPMSNEQYF.